This TCR beta chain was identified in a study of T cell changes during pregnancy in multiple sclerosis. Sequencing used immunoSEQ multiplex PCR; TCRdb keeps in-frame clones, though not all of them. The table lists just under 65,000 clones, 91% of them singletons, with about 1.2% in the top ten. CDR3 size: 15 residues. J was trimmed by 2 bases and V by 0 bases; bases with no gene match: 3. Germline V gives CDR1 SGHKS, CDR2 YYEKEE (reference sequence). The sample was peripheral blood, taken after pregnancy. The TCR comes from a female donor in good health, enrolled as a control in a pregnancy study. The rearrangement joins TRBV5-5 to TRBJ2-5; 8 positions match TRBD1. The CDR3 sequence: CASSLAGGSQETQYF. Here the CDR3 DNA reads TGTGCCAGCAGCTTGGCAGGGGGCAGTCAAGAGACCCAGTACTTC.